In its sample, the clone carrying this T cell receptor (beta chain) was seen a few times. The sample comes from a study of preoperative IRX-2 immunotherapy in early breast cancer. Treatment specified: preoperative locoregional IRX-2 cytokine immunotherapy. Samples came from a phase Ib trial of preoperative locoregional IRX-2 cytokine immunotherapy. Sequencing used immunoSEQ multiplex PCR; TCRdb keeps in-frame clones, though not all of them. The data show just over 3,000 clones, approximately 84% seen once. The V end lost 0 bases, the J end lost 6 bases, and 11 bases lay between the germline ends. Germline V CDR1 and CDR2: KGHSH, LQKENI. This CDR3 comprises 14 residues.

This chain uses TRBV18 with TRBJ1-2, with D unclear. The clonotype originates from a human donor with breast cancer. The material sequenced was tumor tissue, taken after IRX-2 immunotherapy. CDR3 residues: CASSPPEGRHGYTF. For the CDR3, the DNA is TGTGCCAGCTCACCACCGGAAGGGCGACATGGCTACACCTTC. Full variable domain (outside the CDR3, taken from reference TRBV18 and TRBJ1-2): NAGVMQNPRHLVRRRGQEARLRCSPMKGHSHVYWYRQLPEEGLKFMVYLQKENIIDESGMPKERFSAEFPKEGPSILRIQQVVRGDSAAYFCASSPPEGRHGYTFGSGTRLTVV.